This TCR beta chain was identified in a study of blood T cell repertoires in COVID-19. The germline V gene encodes CDR1 MNHEY and CDR2 SMNVEV (reference sequence). There are 14 residues in the CDR3. Trimming took off 1 base at V and 2 bases at J, with 8 bases between the two ends. Original handling: Counts of nucleated cells, estimated from reference gene primer amplification, were obtained. Here immunoSEQ multiplex PCR was the method, and the copy in TCRdb shows in-frame clones only, minus some. The DNA was the basis for D and trimming; V, J and clone size are from that table. The data contain about 68,000 clones, approximately 92% of them singletons.

V usage is TRBV27 and J usage is TRBJ1-1; D is uncertain. Sequencing was carried out using peripheral blood. The sequence was collected from a man aged 50 to 60 with acute or convalescent COVID-19. CDR3 nucleotides: TGTGCCAGCAGTTTATGGGCCGGCAACACTGAAGCTTTCTTT. Translating it yields CASSLWAGNTEAFF.